Presented here are 28 T cell receptor beta chains from one specimen sequenced in a study of T cell responses to AZD1222 COVID-19 vaccine. Clones were sequenced by immunoSEQ multiplex PCR, and TCRdb holds only the in-frame ones, with some missing. The table has tens of thousands of clones, around 85% seen once. The starting material was peripheral blood, obtained 28 days after the second AZD1222 dose. The receptors originated from an adult who received the AZD1222 COVID-19 vaccine.

The CDR3 nucleotides read TGTGCCAGCAGGGGGACTGCACTAAGTTATAGCAATCAGCCCCAGCATTTT. This gives the protein CASRGTALSYSNQPQHF. The gene calls are TRBV2 and TRBJ1-5; tentatively, D is TRBD1 (5 bases). Per the germline V gene, CDR1 is SNHLY and CDR2 is FYNNEI. V shed 6 bases and J shed 0 bases, with 18 bases lying between them. The CDR3 runs 17 residues.

The rearrangement links TRBV7-9 to TRBJ1-1; D is unclear. Germline-derived CDR1 and CDR2 are SEHNR and FQNEAQ (reference sequence). The CDR3 is made up of 15 amino acids. V was trimmed by 7 bases and J by 8 bases, leaving 23 bases between them. This chain's CDR3 is CASKSLRQETQEAFF. CDR3 sequence (DNA): TGTGCCAGCAAATCCCTCCGGCAGGAGACACAAGAAGCTTTCTTT.

The CDR3 protein is CASSRLYGYTF. CDR3 sequence (DNA): TGTGCCAGTAGTCGACTATATGGCTACACCTTC. The rearrangement uses TRBV19 and TRBJ1-2; D ambiguous. This CDR3 has 11 residues. Germline V CDR1 and CDR2: LNHDA, SQIVND (reference sequence). Trimming pared 5 bases from V and 5 bases from J, leaving 6 bases between.

This clone has just a few counts. The genes are TRBV4-2 and TRBJ2-2; no definite D call. Germline CDR1 reads LGHNA; CDR2 reads YNFKEQ. This CDR3 contains 16 residues. Trimming took off 0 bases at V and 3 bases at J, with 11 bases between the two ends. CDR3 in amino acids: CASSQEWSADTGELFF. The CDR3 DNA reads as TGTGCCAGCAGCCAAGAGTGGAGCGCCGACACCGGGGAGCTGTTTTTT.

V usage is TRBV19 and J usage is TRBJ1-5; the D gene is possibly TRBD1 (6 bases). Germline-derived CDR1 and CDR2 are LNHDA and SQIVND (reference sequence). V was cut by 3 bases and J by 1 base, with 28 bases left in between. The CDR3 is made up of 21 amino acids. The CDR3 bases are TGTGCCAGTAGTATTAAATGGGACACCGGGATTTTTATCGGGAGCAATCAGCCCCAGCATTTT. Its translation is CASSIKWDTGIFIGSNQPQHF.

This clone was seen a handful of times. This sequence joins TRBV20-1 and TRBJ2-7; no clear D. V gave up 3 bases and J gave up 0 bases, with 9 bases separating them. Per the germline V gene, CDR1 is DFQATT and CDR2 is SNEGSKA (reference sequence). The CDR3 is 13 amino acids. CDR3 sequence (DNA): TGCAGTGCTAGTTACCCGAGCTCCTACGAGCAGTACTTC. Translated: CSASYPSSYEQYF.

V gene TRBV6-5 combines with J gene TRBJ1-1, with D perhaps matching TRBD1 (5 bases). V was trimmed by 6 bases and J by 1 base, leaving 12 bases between them. This CDR3 has 14 residues. Germline V gives CDR1 MNHEY, CDR2 SVGAGI. CDR3 protein: CASRQRQTNTEAFF. The CDR3 nucleotides are TGTGCCAGCAGACAAAGACAGACGAACACTGAAGCTTTCTTT.

The rearrangement joins TRBV19 to TRBJ1-2; D not resolved. The CDR3 has 13 residues. Germline V lookup: CDR1 LNHDA, CDR2 SQIVND (reference sequence). V gave up 4 bases and J gave up 8 bases, with 14 bases separating them. CDR3 loop: CASSTLGSGGYTF. DNA for the CDR3: TGTGCCAGTAGTACACTCGGGTCGGGAGGCTACACCTTC.

This chain joins TRBV12-3 or TRBV12-4 and TRBJ2-3, with D tentatively TRBD1 (6 bases). Trimming took off 6 bases at V and 5 bases at J, with 9 bases between the two ends. The CDR3 sequence is 12 residues long. CDR3: CASRVQGDTQYF. The CDR3 coding sequence is TGTGCCAGCAGGGTACAGGGAGATACGCAGTATTTT.

This clone was detected once. The chain couples TRBV24-1 to TRBJ2-7, with a weak D call TRBD2 (5 bases). V dropped 3 bases and J dropped 1 base, with 18 bases sitting between them. CDR1 is KGHDR, CDR2 SFDVKD, per germline. CDR3 size: 17 residues. For the CDR3, the DNA is TGTGCCACCAGTGATGTCCGAGGGCCGCTCTTTTCCTACGAGCAGTACTTC. Translation gives CATSDVRGPLFSYEQYF.

There are a few counts of this clone. The chain is built from TRBV18 and TRBJ2-1; no definite D call. Germline CDR1 and CDR2: KGHSH and LQKENI. This CDR3 spans 15 amino acids. V lost 1 base and J 6 bases, leaving 13 bases between the germline ends. The CDR3 loop reads CASSPRSGVGNEQFF. The CDR3 DNA reads as TGTGCCAGCTCACCACGGTCAGGAGTGGGCAATGAGCAGTTCTTC.

The table lists this clone with a count of one. The V call is TRBV7-9, the J call TRBJ1-2, with 7 bases matching TRBD1. This CDR3 comprises 12 residues. Germline V gives CDR1 SEHNR, CDR2 FQNEAQ (reference sequence). With V trimmed by 5 bases and J by 5 bases, 2 bases remained unmatched. The DNA of the CDR3 is TGTGCCAGCAGCCCACAGGGGTATGGCTACACCTTC. Amino acids: CASSPQGYGYTF.

This clone has more than one count but fewer than ten. The chain couples TRBV3-1 (or the pseudogene TRBV3-2) to TRBJ1-2; 8 positions agree with TRBD1. CDR3 size: 17 residues. Germline V gene sequence: CDR1 LGHDT, CDR2 YNNKEL (reference sequence). The V gene end was trimmed by 5 bases and the J gene end by 4 bases; junction bases not matched to a gene: 15. The CDR3 region is CASSDSPPGQGAYGYTF. The CDR3 DNA reads TGTGCCAGCAGCGATTCCCCTCCCGGGCAGGGGGCCTATGGCTACACCTTC.

The chain uses TRBV4-3 and TRBJ2-7; possibly TRBD1 for D (5 bases). Germline lookup yields CDR1 LGHNA and CDR2 YSLEER. This CDR3 has 15 residues. Trimming stripped 0 bases from V and 0 bases from J, with 9 bases between. The CDR3 coding sequence is TGCGCCAGCAGCCAAGAACAGGTATACTCCTACGAGCAGTACTTC. Protein sequence: CASSQEQVYSYEQYF.

Only a few counts were recorded for this clone. The chain couples TRBV25-1 to TRBJ2-3; D uncertain. This CDR3 comprises 13 residues. Trimming cost V 6 bases and J 0 bases, with 7 bases left between them. Germline CDR1 reads MGHDK; CDR2 reads SYGVNS. CDR3 sequence (DNA): TGTGCCAGCAGAATGGGGAGCACAGATACGCAGTATTTT. Its protein is CASRMGSTDTQYF.

The table lists this clone with a few counts. The chain recombines TRBV6-2 or TRBV6-3 with TRBJ2-1, with TRBD2 matching 12 bases. The CDR3 loop spans 19 amino acids. V lost 5 bases, J lost 4 bases, and 15 bases stayed unmatched. Germline V gene lookup returns CDR1 MNHEY and CDR2 SVGEGT. The CDR3 sequence: CASSGTTTSGSRGYNEQFF. CDR3 nucleotides: TGTGCCAGCAGTGGAACTACGACTAGCGGGAGTCGGGGTTACAATGAGCAGTTCTTC.

The J gene is TRBJ2-3, the V gene TRBV24-1, with TRBD2 identical over 9 bases. The CDR3 sequence is 15 residues long. The ends lost 5 bases at V and 2 bases at J; junction bases unmatched: 4. Germline lookup yields CDR1 KGHDR and CDR2 SFDVKD. The CDR3 DNA is TGTGCCACCAGTGCCGAGCGGGAGGCCACAGATACGCAGTATTTT. Amino acids: CATSAEREATDTQYF.

The chain recombines TRBV6-4 with TRBJ1-6; 9 bases line up with TRBD1. Germline V gene data show CDR1 as MRHNA and CDR2 as SNTAGT. With V trimmed by 6 bases and J by 5 bases, 2 bases remained unmatched. The CDR3 loop spans 14 amino acids. In DNA form, the CDR3 reads TGTGCCAGCAGCCGGGACAGGGATAATTCACCCCTCCACTTT. Translated: CASSRDRDNSPLHF.

The chain is built from TRBV19 and TRBJ2-1; unclear D gene. Trimming left V 3 bases short and J 8 bases short, with 5 bases between. Germline lookup yields CDR1 LNHDA and CDR2 SQIVND (reference sequence). The CDR3 covers 11 residues. CDR3 bases: TGTGCCAGTAGTATGATCGATGAGCAGTTCTTC. Protein: CASSMIDEQFF.

The V gene is TRBV6-2 or TRBV6-3, the J gene TRBJ2-3; TRBD2 matches at 8 bases. The V and J ends lost 5 bases and 3 bases, in that order; junction bases with no gene match: 1. Germline CDR1 reads MNHEY; CDR2 reads SVGEGT. The CDR3 loop spans 13 amino acids. CDR3 bases: TGTGCCAGCAGTAAGCGGGAGACAGATACGCAGTATTTT. Protein sequence: CASSKRETDTQYF.

Worth noting for this clone: An end of the junction differs from the germline gene, which may be a read error. The V and J genes are TRBV29-1 and TRBJ2-2; TRBD2 is a possible D gene (5 bases). Germline lookup yields CDR1 SQVTM and CDR2 ANQGSEA. The CDR3 is made up of 15 amino acids. CDR3: CSVEDGSANTGKLFF. DNA for the CDR3: TGCAGCGTTGAGGACGGATCCGCGAACACCGGGAAGCTGTTTTTT.

This chain links TRBV7-9 with TRBJ1-1, with 7 bases identical to TRBD1. This CDR3 spans 14 amino acids. CDR1 is SEHNR, CDR2 FQNEAQ, per germline (reference sequence). V lost 0 bases, J lost 3 bases, and 1 base stayed unmatched. This CDR3 is CASSLARGDTEAFF. CDR3 in DNA: TGTGCCAGCAGCTTAGCCAGGGGGGACACTGAAGCTTTCTTT.

This chain uses TRBV2 with TRBJ1-5, with 8 bases that match TRBD1. This CDR3 is built from 13 residues. Germline V gene sequence: CDR1 SNHLY, CDR2 FYNNEI. V shed 8 bases, J shed 4 bases, and the junction held 4 bases outside the gene matches. The CDR3 sequence is CASRTGPNQPQHF. The CDR3 nucleotides are TGTGCCAGCCGGACAGGGCCTAATCAGCCCCAGCATTTT. Using reference TRBV2 and TRBJ1-5 for the parts outside the CDR3, the full variable domain is EPEVTQTPSHQVTQMGQEVILRCVPISNHLYFYWYRQILGQKVEFLVSFYNNEISEKSEIFDDQFSVERPDGSNFTLKIRSTKLEDSAMYFCASRTGPNQPQHFGDGTRLSIL.

The chain joins TRBV10-3 to TRBJ1-3; no firm D call. Germline CDR1 reads ENHRY; CDR2 reads SYGVKD. CDR3 length equals 15 residues. The V end lost 6 bases, the J end lost 0 bases, and 12 bases lay between the germline ends. CDR3 in DNA: TGTGCCATCAGGCCCGGTCCAGGCTCTGGAAACACCATATATTTT. It is translated as CAIRPGPGSGNTIYF.

The CDR3: CASGMLEGTAFF. DNA of the CDR3: TGTGCCAGCGGGATGTTAGAAGGGACAGCTTTCTTT. V usage is TRBV6-5 and J usage is TRBJ1-1, with a tentative D call TRBD1 (5 bases). The V gene's germline CDR1 is MNHEY and CDR2 SVGAGI. The CDR3 sequence is 12 residues long. Trimming removed 8 bases from V and 10 bases from J, with 17 bases in between.

J is TRBJ2-2 and V is TRBV7-8; no reliable D call. V dropped 2 bases and J dropped 5 bases, with 0 bases sitting between them. CDR3 size: 11 residues. Germline-derived CDR1 and CDR2 are SGHVS and FQNEAQ. The CDR3 DNA reads as TGTGCCAGCAGCTTAACCGGGGAGCTGTTTTTT. This gives the protein CASSLTGELFF.

V is TRBV20-1 and J is TRBJ2-1; D remains unclear. Germline V gives CDR1 DFQATT, CDR2 SNEGSKA (reference sequence). The germline V and J ends were trimmed by 3 bases and 0 bases, with 9 bases remaining between them. CDR3 length: 14 residues. The CDR3 loop is CSASKSSSYNEQFF. The CDR3 region has the DNA TGCAGTGCTAGTAAGTCGAGCTCCTACAATGAGCAGTTCTTC.

This chain links TRBV6-5 with TRBJ1-1; the match to TRBD1 covers 11 bases. CDR3 length: 13 amino acids. V dropped 11 bases and J dropped 4; count of bases not matched to a gene: 6. Germline CDR1 is MNHEY and CDR2 is SVGAGI. The CDR3 DNA follows: TGTGCCGGGAAGGACAGGGGGCTCACTGAAGCTTTCTTT. Residues: CAGKDRGLTEAFF.